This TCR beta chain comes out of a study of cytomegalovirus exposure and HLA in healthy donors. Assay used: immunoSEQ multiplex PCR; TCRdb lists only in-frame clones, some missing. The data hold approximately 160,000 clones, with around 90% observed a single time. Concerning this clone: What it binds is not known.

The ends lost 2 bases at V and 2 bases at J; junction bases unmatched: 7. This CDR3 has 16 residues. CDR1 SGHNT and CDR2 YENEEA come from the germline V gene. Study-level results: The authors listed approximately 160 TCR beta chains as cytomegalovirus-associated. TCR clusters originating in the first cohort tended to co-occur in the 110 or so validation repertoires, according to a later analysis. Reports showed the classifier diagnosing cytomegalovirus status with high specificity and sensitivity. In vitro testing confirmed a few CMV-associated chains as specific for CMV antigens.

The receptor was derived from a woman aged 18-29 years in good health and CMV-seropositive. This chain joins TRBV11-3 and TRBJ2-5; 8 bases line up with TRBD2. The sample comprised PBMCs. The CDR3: CASSLILAGAQETQYF. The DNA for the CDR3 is TGTGCCAGCAGCTTAATCCTAGCGGGTGCTCAAGAGACCCAGTACTTC.